What follows describes a single T cell receptor beta chain. These data come from a study of blood T cell repertoires in COVID-19. Overall study context: Researchers got acute and convalescent COVID-19 samples from the United States, Italy and Spain. PBMCs, B-cell-depleted T cells, or T cells were the source of the cDNA or gDNA that made up the material.

The length of the CDR3 is 16 residues. The V gene end was trimmed by 7 bases and the J gene end by 2 bases; junction bases not matched to a gene: 13. CDR1 is WSHSY, CDR2 SAAADI, per germline. How the authors handled the data: The authors estimated nucleated cell counts from reference gene primer amplification. Data came from immunoSEQ multiplex PCR; TCRdb stores just in-frame clones and leaves some out. V, J and clone size derive from that table, while D and trimming were established from the DNA sequence. The table lists roughly 130,000 clones, around 80% of them singletons. The receptor was derived from a man aged 70 or older with acute or convalescent COVID-19. The chain employs TRBV10-2 and TRBJ2-5, with 7 bases that match TRBD1. Material for sequencing was peripheral blood. The CDR3 nucleotides read TGCGCCAGCAACTATACTCGGGACAGCACACAAGAGACCCAGTACTTC. It codes for CASNYTRDSTQETQYF.